The clone carrying this TCR beta chain was observed a few times. The antigen remains undetermined. This sample stems from a study of beta chain features in type 1 diabetes. Study outcomes and limitations: Shorter TCRB CDR3s, moderately but significantly so, marked every one of the four CD4+ subsets in Type 1 diabetes patients.

The germline V gene encodes CDR1 SGHRS and CDR2 YFSETQ. V was pared by 4 bases and J by 3 bases, with 26 bases between. This CDR3 is 18 amino acids long. Expressed TCRB transcripts were sequenced because the entire RNA isolate underwent reverse transcription. TCRdb's copy holds only in-frame clones and misses some; the assay was immunoSEQ multiplex PCR. This table has approximately 260,000 clones, 20% appearing once. One heparinised draw of blood, averaging roughly 120 mL, came from each donor. Stem cell-like memory, regulatory, central memory and naive CD4+ cells were sorted via CD45RO/CCR7/CD25/CD127/CD95/CD27.

The sample comprised naive CD4+ T cells from blood. This chain links TRBV5-1 with TRBJ2-7; D not certain. This receptor was obtained from a woman in her thirties or forties with type 1 diabetes. The CDR3 bases are TGCGCCAGCAGCGGCCTCTCGGTAACAGACCCCCACCACTACGAGCAGTACTTC. This codes for CASSGLSVTDPHHYEQYF.